A selection of T cell receptor beta chains follows, all from one sample in a study of neurological immune-mediated disorders. TCRdb re-analysed the 5' RACE reads in MiXCR, keeping a single row per CDR3 protein. Among 25,000 to 35,000 distinct CDR3 sequences listed, around 1.5% were seen once. Sequencing used PBMCs. The receptor source for this set is a woman in her 30s with multiple sclerosis. Both conserved end residues are part of each CDR3. The order of the fields is J gene, D gene, V gene, clone size, CDR3 protein, CDR3 DNA. The D gene is left open where the match is weak. Size values are once, few and many counts, or a class for expanded clones, and some rows have none.

TRBJ2-7 | . | TRBV5-1 | . | CASSLYYEQYF | TGCGCCAGCAGCTTGTACTACGAGCAGTACTTC
TRBJ2-4 | . | TRBV29-1 | many | CSGRGSKNIQYF | TGCAGCGGCCGGGGGTCCAAAAACATTCAGTACTTC
TRBJ2-7 | TRBD1 | TRBV4-1 | many | CASSRPGTGVYEQYF | TGCGCCAGCAGCCGGCCCGGGACAGGGGTCTACGAGCAGTACTTC
TRBJ2-1 | TRBD2 | TRBV12-3/TRBV12-4 | many | CASSRTSGGWGGEQFF | TGTGCCAGCAGCCGGACTAGCGGGGGGTGGGGCGGTGAGCAGTTCTTC
TRBJ1-5 | TRBD1 | TRBV20-1 | many | CSALTGTGQPQHF | TGCAGTGCATTGACAGGGACGGGACAGCCCCAGCATTTT
TRBJ2-2 | TRBD2 | TRBV7-6 | many | CASRTLASTGELFF | TGTGCCAGCAGGACACTAGCGAGCACCGGGGAGCTGTTTTTT
TRBJ2-3 | . | TRBV7-2 | many | CASSLTLGPRDTQYF | TGTGCCAGCAGCTTAACCCTCGGGCCCCGGGATACGCAGTATTTT
TRBJ2-3 | TRBD1 | TRBV24-1 | many | CATSDPKGQGGTDTQYF | TGTGCCACCAGTGACCCGAAGGGACAGGGCGGCACAGATACGCAGTATTTT
TRBJ2-3 | TRBD2 | TRBV3-1 | many | CASSQVGGGAQYF | TGTGCCAGCAGCCAAGTCGGGGGGGGTGCGCAGTATTTT
TRBJ1-4 | . | TRBV20-1 | many | CSARQVATNEKLFF | TGCAGTGCTAGACAGGTCGCAACTAATGAAAAACTGTTTTTT
TRBJ2-2 | . | TRBV5-1 | many | CASLTDRLGSTGELFF | TGCGCCAGCCTCACTGACCGCCTGGGGAGCACCGGGGAGCTGTTTTTT
TRBJ2-7 | . | TRBV7-9 | . | CASSVFREYEQYF | TGTGCCAGCAGCGTATTCCGGGAGTACGAGCAGTACTTC
TRBJ1-1 | . | TRBV12-3/TRBV12-4 | many | CASSDRSVRLEAFF | TGTGCCAGCAGTGATCGCTCGGTGCGTCTTGAAGCTTTCTTT
TRBJ2-3 | TRBD1 | TRBV5-1 | many | CASSFSSPGGDTQYF | TGCGCCAGCAGCTTTTCAAGTCCAGGGGGAGATACGCAGTATTTT
TRBJ2-2 | . | TRBV2 | many | CASSGRPTGELFF | TGTGCCAGCAGTGGAAGACCCACCGGGGAGCTGTTTTTT
TRBJ1-1 | . | TRBV20-1 | many | CSAPSLRNTEAFF | TGCAGTGCTCCTTCGCTAAGGAACACTGAAGCTTTCTTT
TRBJ1-1 | . | TRBV6-5 | many | CASSSTGARPNTEAFF | TGTGCCAGCAGTTCTACGGGGGCGCGTCCGAACACTGAAGCTTTCTTT
TRBJ2-3 | . | TRBV5-1 | many | CASSFQGTTDTQYF | TGCGCCAGCAGCTTCCAGGGGACCACAGATACGCAGTATTTT
TRBJ2-4 | . | TRBV6-2/TRBV6-3 | many | CASFSSGLAKNIQYF | TGTGCCAGCTTCTCCAGCGGACTAGCCAAAAACATTCAGTACTTC
TRBJ2-7 | . | TRBV3-1 | many | CASSQSWASRLNEQYF | TGTGCCAGCAGCCAATCGTGGGCTTCCCGTCTCAACGAGCAGTACTTC
TRBJ2-3 | . | TRBV20-1 | many | CSASEGVSDTQYF | TGCAGTGCTAGCGAGGGAGTATCAGATACGCAGTATTTT
TRBJ2-2 | . | TRBV27 | many | CASSMGLITGELFF | TGTGCCAGCAGTATGGGACTCATCACCGGGGAGCTGTTTTTT
TRBJ2-3 | TRBD2 | TRBV6-2/TRBV6-3 | few | CASSRAGATDTQYF | TGTGCCAGCAGTCGAGCGGGGGCGACAGATACGCAGTATTTT
TRBJ2-3 | TRBD2 | TRBV12-3/TRBV12-4 | many | CASGRLAETDTQYF | TGTGCCAGCGGTCGACTAGCGGAGACAGATACGCAGTATTTT
TRBJ1-1 | . | TRBV3-1 | many | CASSQDRANTEAFF | TGTGCCAGCAGCCAAGACAGGGCGAACACTGAAGCTTTCTTT
TRBJ1-1 | . | TRBV25-1 | many | CASSDLIEAFF | TGTGCCAGCAGTGACCTTATTGAAGCTTTCTTT
TRBJ1-1 | TRBD1 | TRBV7-3 | many | CASRLRAPGQGFTEAFF | TGTGCCAGCAGGTTAAGGGCGCCGGGACAGGGGTTCACTGAAGCTTTCTTT
TRBJ2-5 | . | TRBV20-1 | few | CSATRAGVRQETQYF | TGCAGTGCCACTCGGGCGGGTGTGCGTCAAGAGACCCAGTACTTC
TRBJ2-7 | TRBD2 | TRBV4-1 | many | CASSPQVAGGPYEQYF | TGCGCCAGCAGCCCCCAGGTCGCGGGGGGTCCCTACGAGCAGTACTTC
TRBJ2-5 | . | TRBV4-1 | many | CASVGQGETQYF | TGCGCCAGCGTCGGCCAGGGAGAGACCCAGTACTTC
TRBJ1-5 | TRBD1 | TRBV7-2 | many | CASSYRGDQPQHF | TGTGCCAGCAGCTACAGGGGGGATCAGCCCCAGCATTTT
TRBJ1-5 | . | TRBV7-2 | many | CASSLAGGGRSNQPQHF | TGTGCCAGCAGCTTAGCGGGCGGGGGGAGAAGCAATCAGCCCCAGCATTTT
TRBJ1-1 | . | TRBV7-9 | many | CASSMWNTEAFF | TGTGCCAGCAGTATGTGGAACACTGAAGCTTTCTTT
TRBJ2-1 | TRBD2 | TRBV9 | many | CASSGTGTRDYNEQFF | TGTGCCAGCAGCGGAACCGGGACTAGAGACTACAATGAGCAGTTCTTC
TRBJ2-1 | . | TRBV5-1 | many | CASSLATNEQFF | TGCGCCAGCAGCTTGGCCACGAATGAGCAGTTCTTC
TRBJ1-2 | . | TRBV7-8 | many | CASSLGADPNYGYTF | TGTGCCAGCAGCTTAGGGGCCGATCCTAACTATGGCTACACCTTC
TRBJ1-5 | . | TRBV12-3/TRBV12-4 | many | CASSLKGGNQPQHF | TGTGCCAGCAGTTTAAAAGGGGGCAATCAGCCCCAGCATTTT
TRBJ1-3 | TRBD1 | TRBV25-1 | few | CASNQGARNTIYF | TGTGCCAGTAACCAGGGGGCGCGGAACACCATATATTTT
TRBJ2-4 | TRBD1 | TRBV20-1 | many | CSATDRGRNIQYF | TGCAGTGCCACGGACAGGGGGCGAAACATTCAGTACTTC
TRBJ2-5 | . | TRBV5-1 | many | CASRQGLMRTQYF | TGCGCCAGCAGGCAAGGACTAATGAGGACCCAGTACTTC
TRBJ2-3 | TRBD1 | TRBV20-1 | many | CSAPRDRANTQYF | TGCAGTGCTCCTCGGGACAGGGCCAATACGCAGTATTTT
TRBJ2-5 | . | TRBV5-5 | many | CASSRGPNQETQYF | TGTGCCAGCAGCAGGGGTCCGAATCAAGAGACCCAGTACTTC
TRBJ2-1 | . | TRBV20-1 | many | CSAREPDGTVYNEQFF | TGCAGTGCTAGAGAGCCCGACGGGACTGTATACAATGAGCAGTTCTTC
TRBJ2-7 | . | TRBV7-8 | medium-sized | CASRPQGTGEQYF | TGTGCCAGCAGACCCCAGGGGACCGGCGAGCAGTACTTC
TRBJ1-5 | . | TRBV6-2/TRBV6-3 | many | CASSYLAGRQPQHF | TGTGCCAGCAGTTATCTGGCAGGGCGGCAGCCCCAGCATTTT
TRBJ1-5 | . | TRBV20-1 | many | CSALTGSNQPQHF | TGCAGTGCTCTGACAGGCAGCAATCAGCCCCAGCATTTT
TRBJ2-3 | . | TRBV7-9 | many | CASSPGTYSTDTQYF | TGTGCCAGCAGCCCAGGGACTTATTCCACAGATACGCAGTATTTT
TRBJ2-7 | . | TRBV20-1 | many | CSALGIRVDEQYF | TGCAGTGCTCTAGGGATACGGGTGGACGAGCAGTACTTC
TRBJ1-2 | TRBD1 | TRBV11-2 | many | CASSLWTGDSYTF | TGTGCCAGCAGCCTATGGACAGGGGATAGCTACACCTTC
TRBJ2-7 | . | TRBV2 | many | CASSGTTYEQYF | TGTGCCAGCAGTGGCACAACCTACGAGCAGTACTTC
TRBJ1-2 | . | TRBV7-9 | many | CASSLEAGGRLGYGYTF | TGTGCCAGCAGCTTAGAGGCCGGCGGCAGGCTTGGATATGGCTACACCTTC
TRBJ2-1 | TRBD1 | TRBV5-1 | many | CASRQTGGSYNEQFF | TGCGCCAGCAGGCAGACAGGGGGCTCCTACAATGAGCAGTTCTTC